This entry concerns a single T cell receptor beta chain. These data are taken from a study of technical replicates of blood from a few donors. Trimming took off 7 bases at V and 0 bases at J, with 13 bases between the two ends. Germline assignment: CDR1 LNHNV and CDR2 YYDKDF (reference sequence). The CDR3 sequence is 15 residues long. Using immunoSEQ multiplex PCR, the repertoire was profiled, and TCRdb retains in-frame clones only, with some absent. The profile shows tens of thousands of clones, 94% of them singletons. The TCR comes from a human donor in good health. The V gene is TRBV15, the J gene TRBJ2-1; perhaps TRBD2 as D (6 bases). The sequencing input was T cells isolated from PBMCs. The DNA of the CDR3 is TGTGCCACCATGGTGGGAGCGGGCTCCTACAATGAGCAGTTCTTC. Its translation: CATMVGAGSYNEQFF.